This T cell receptor beta chain was sequenced for a study of blood T cell repertoires in COVID-19. Study-wide background: Acute and convalescent COVID-19 samples came from the United States, Italy and Spain. PBMCs, B-cell-depleted T cells, or T cells provided the cDNA or gDNA that made up the material.

The CDR3 contains 15 residues. From germline, CDR1 is KGHSH and CDR2 LQKENI. Trimming removed 2 bases from V and 5 bases from J, with 12 bases in between. Some clones are missing from TCRdb's copy, which holds only in-frame ones; the method was immunoSEQ multiplex PCR. Altogether roughly 260,000 clones are present, around 87% being singletons, with the ten largest covering 2% to 2.5%. The source is a woman aged 45-65 years with acute or convalescent COVID-19. The chain has TRBV18 and TRBJ1-4; TRBD1 might be the D (5 bases). Sequenced material: peripheral blood. The chain's CDR3 is CASSPFIQENEKLFF. In DNA, the CDR3 is TGTGCCAGCTCACCATTTATACAGGAGAATGAAAAACTGTTTTTT.